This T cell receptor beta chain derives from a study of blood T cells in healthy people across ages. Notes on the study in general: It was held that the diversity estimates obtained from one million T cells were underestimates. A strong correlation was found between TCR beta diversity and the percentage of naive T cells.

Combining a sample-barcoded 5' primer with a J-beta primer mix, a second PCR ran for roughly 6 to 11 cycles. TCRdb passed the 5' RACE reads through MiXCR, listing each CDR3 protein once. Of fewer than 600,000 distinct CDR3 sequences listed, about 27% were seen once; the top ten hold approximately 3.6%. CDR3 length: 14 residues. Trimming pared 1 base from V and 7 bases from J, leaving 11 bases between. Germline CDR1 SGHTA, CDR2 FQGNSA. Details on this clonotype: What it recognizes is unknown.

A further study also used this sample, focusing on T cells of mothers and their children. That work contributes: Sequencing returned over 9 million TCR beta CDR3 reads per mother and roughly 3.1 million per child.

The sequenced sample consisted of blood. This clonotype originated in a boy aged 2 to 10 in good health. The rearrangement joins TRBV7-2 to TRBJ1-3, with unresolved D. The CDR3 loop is CASSLGQDRNTIYF. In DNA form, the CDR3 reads TGTGCCAGCAGCTTAGGGCAGGATAGGAACACCATATATTTT.